This T cell receptor beta chain stems from a study of early stage breast cancer tumors. CDR3 length equals 18 residues. Germline lookup yields CDR1 MNHEY and CDR2 SMNVEV (reference sequence). V shed 2 bases, J shed 5 bases, and the junction held 16 bases outside the gene matches. Notes on the study in general: Tumor and normal breast were distinguished via blood comparison in about 90% of the 16 patients. Bulk DNA sequencing of unsorted cells missed chain pairing and markers.

In regard to this clone: Antigen: not known.

Measured with immunoSEQ multiplex PCR; TCRdb has only the in-frame clones, and not every one. The sample includes 7,000 or so clones, roughly three fifths seen only once; the top ten take approximately 12%. The sequencing input was normal breast tissue next to the tumor. The genes are TRBV27 and TRBJ2-3; 7 nucleotides agree with TRBD2. This TCR came from a person aged 45 to 59 with breast cancer. CDR3 DNA: TGTGCCAGCAGTTTAGTCGGGGGGAGGACACCCAGAGGAGATACGCAGTATTTT. Amino acids: CASSLVGGRTPRGDTQYF.